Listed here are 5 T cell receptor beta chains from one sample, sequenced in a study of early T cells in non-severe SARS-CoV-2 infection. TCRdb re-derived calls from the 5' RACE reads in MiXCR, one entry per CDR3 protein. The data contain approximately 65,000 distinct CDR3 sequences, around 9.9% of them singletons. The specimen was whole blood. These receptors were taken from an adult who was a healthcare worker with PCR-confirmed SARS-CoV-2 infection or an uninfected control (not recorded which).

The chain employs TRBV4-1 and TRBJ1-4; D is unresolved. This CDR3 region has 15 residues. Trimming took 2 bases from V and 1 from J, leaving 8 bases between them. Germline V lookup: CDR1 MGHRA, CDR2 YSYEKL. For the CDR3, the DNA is TGCGCCAGCAGCCAAATACGAGGAACTAATGAAAAACTGTTTTTT. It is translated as CASSQIRGTNEKLFF.

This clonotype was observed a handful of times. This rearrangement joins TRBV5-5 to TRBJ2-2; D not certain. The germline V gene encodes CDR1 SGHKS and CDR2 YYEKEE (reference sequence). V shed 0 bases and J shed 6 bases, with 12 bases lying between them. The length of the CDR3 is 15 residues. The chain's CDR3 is CASSLEVSVAGELFF. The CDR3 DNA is TGTGCCAGCAGCTTGGAGGTATCCGTGGCCGGGGAGCTGTTTTTT.

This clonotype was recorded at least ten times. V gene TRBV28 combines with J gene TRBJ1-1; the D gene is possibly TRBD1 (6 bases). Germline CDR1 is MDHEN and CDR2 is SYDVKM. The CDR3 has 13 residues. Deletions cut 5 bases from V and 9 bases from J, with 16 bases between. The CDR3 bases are TGTGCCAGCAGTAGCGCAGGGGCCGGCAAAGCTTTCTTT. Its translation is CASSSAGAGKAFF.

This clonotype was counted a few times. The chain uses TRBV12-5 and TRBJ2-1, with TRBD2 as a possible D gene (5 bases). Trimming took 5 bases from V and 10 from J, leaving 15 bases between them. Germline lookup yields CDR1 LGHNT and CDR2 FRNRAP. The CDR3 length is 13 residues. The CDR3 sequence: CASGLKLEGEQFF. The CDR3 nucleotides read TGTGCTAGTGGTCTAAAATTAGAGGGAGAGCAGTTCTTC.

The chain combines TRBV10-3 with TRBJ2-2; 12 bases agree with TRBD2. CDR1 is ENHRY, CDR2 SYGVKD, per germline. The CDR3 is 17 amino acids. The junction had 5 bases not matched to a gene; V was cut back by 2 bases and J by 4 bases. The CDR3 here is CAISEPSLAGGTGELFF. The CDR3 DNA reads TGTGCCATCAGTGAGCCATCACTAGCGGGAGGCACCGGGGAGCTGTTTTTT.